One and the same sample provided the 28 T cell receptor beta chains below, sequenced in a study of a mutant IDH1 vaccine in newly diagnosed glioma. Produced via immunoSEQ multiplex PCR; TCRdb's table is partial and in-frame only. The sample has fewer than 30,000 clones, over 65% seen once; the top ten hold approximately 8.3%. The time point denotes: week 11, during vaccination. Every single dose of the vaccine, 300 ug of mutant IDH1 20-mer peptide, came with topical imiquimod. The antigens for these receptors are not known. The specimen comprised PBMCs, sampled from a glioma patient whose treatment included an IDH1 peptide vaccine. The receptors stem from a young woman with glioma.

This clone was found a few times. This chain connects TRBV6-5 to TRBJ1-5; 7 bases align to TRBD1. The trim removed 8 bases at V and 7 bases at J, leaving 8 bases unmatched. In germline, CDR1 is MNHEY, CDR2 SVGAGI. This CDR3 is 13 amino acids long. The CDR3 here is CASRGGWRQPQHF. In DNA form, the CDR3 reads TGTGCCAGCCGAGGGGGCTGGCGACAGCCCCAGCATTTT.

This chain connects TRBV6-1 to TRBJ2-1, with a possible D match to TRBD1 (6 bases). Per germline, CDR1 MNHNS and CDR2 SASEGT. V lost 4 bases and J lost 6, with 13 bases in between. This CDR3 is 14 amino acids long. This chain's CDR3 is CASSGTGFVNEQFF. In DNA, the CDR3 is TGTGCCAGCAGTGGAACAGGGTTTGTCAATGAGCAGTTCTTC.

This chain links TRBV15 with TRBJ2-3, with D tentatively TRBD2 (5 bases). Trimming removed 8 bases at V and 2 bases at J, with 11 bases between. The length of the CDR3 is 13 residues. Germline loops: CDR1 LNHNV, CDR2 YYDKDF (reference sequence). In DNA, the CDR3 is TGTGCCACCCAGCGGACCAACACAGATACGCAGTATTTT. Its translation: CATQRTNTDTQYF.

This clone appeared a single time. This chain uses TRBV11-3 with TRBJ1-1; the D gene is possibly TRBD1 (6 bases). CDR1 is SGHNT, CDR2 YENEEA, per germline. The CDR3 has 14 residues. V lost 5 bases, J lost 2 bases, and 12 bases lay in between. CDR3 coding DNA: TGTGCCAGCAGCACCCGGGGGCTCAACACTGAAGCTTTCTTT. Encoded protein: CASSTRGLNTEAFF. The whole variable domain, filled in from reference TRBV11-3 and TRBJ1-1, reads EAGVVQSPRYKIIEKKQPVAFWCNPISGHNTLYWYLQNLGQGPELLIRYENEEAVDDSQLPKDRFSAERLKGVDSTLKIQPAELGDSAVYLCASSTRGLNTEAFFGQGTRLTVV.

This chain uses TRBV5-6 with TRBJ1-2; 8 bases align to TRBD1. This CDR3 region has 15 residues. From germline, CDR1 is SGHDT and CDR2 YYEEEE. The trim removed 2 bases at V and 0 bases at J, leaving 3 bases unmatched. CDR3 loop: CASSLDRGANYGYTF. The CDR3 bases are TGTGCCAGCAGCTTAGACAGGGGTGCTAACTATGGCTACACCTTC. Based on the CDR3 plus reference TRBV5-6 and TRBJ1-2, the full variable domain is DAGVTQSPTHLIKTRGQQVTLRCSPKSGHDTVSWYQQALGQGPQFIFQYYEEEERQRGNFPDRFSGHQFPNYSSELNVNALLLGDSALYLCASSLDRGANYGYTFGSGTRLTVV.

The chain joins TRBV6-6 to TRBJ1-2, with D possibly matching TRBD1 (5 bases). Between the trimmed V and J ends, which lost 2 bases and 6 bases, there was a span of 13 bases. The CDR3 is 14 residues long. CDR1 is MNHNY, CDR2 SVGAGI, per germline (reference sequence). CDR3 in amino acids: CASSYLPGTDGYTF. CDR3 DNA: TGTGCCAGCAGTTACCTCCCGGGGACTGATGGCTACACCTTC.

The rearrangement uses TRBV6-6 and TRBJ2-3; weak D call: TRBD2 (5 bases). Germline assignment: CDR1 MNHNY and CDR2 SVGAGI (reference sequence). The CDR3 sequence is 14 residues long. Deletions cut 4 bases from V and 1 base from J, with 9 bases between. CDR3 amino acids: CASSWEAGTDTQYF. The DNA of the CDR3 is TGTGCCAGCAGTTGGGAAGCGGGCACAGATACGCAGTATTTT.

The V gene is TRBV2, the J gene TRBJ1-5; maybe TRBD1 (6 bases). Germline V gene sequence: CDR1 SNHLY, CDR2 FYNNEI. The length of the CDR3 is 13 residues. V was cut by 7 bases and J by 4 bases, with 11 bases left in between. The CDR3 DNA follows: TGTGCCAGCACGTGGACAGAGAATCAGCCCCAGCATTTT. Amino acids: CASTWTENQPQHF.

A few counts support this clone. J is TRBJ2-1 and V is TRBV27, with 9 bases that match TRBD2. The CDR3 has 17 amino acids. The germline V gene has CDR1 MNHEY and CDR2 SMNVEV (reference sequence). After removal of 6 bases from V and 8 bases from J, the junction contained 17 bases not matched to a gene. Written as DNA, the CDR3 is TGTGCCAGCAGGGCTGAGACTAGCGGATCTTTTTGGGATGAGCAGTTCTTC. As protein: CASRAETSGSFWDEQFF.

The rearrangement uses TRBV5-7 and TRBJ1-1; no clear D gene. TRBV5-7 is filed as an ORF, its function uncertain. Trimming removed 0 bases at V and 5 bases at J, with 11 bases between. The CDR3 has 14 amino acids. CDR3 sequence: CASSLDKRGTEAFF. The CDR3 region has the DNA TGTGCCAGCAGCTTGGACAAACGGGGAACTGAAGCTTTCTTT.

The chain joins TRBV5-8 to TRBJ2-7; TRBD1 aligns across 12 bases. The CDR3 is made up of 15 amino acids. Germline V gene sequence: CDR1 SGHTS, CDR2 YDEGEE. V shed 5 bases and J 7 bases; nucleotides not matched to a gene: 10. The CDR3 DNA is TGTGCCAGCAGTAATTCGGGACAGGGGGCGGGGGAGCAGTACTTC. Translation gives CASSNSGQGAGEQYF.

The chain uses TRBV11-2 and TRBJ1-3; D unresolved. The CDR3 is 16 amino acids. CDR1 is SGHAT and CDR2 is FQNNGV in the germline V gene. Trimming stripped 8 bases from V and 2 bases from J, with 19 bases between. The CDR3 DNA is TGTGCCAGCGGCGCATTGGGGTCCTTTCCTGGAAACACCATATATTTT. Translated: CASGALGSFPGNTIYF.

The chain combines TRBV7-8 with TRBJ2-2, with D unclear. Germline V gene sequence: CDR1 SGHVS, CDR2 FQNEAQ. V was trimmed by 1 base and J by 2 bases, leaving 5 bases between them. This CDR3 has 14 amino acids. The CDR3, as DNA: TGTGCCAGCAGCTTAGGCCACAACACCGGGGAGCTGTTTTTT. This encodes CASSLGHNTGELFF.

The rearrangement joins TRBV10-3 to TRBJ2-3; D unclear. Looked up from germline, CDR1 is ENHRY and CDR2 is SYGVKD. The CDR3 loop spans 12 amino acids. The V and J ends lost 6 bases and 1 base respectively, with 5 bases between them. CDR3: CAIRAGTDTQYF. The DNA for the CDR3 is TGTGCCATCAGAGCAGGCACAGATACGCAGTATTTT.

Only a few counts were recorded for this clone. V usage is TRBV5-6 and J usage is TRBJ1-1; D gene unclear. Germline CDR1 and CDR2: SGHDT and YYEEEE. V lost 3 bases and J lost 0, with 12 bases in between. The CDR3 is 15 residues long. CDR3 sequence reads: CASSSRTAMNTEAFF. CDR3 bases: TGTGCCAGCAGCTCTCGGACGGCCATGAACACTGAAGCTTTCTTT.

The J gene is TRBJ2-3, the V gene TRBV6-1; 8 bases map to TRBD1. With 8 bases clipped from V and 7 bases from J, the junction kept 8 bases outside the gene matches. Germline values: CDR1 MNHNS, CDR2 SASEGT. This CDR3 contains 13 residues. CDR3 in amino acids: CASEGQVYYTQYF. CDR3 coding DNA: TGTGCCAGCGAGGGACAGGTCTATTATACGCAGTATTTT.

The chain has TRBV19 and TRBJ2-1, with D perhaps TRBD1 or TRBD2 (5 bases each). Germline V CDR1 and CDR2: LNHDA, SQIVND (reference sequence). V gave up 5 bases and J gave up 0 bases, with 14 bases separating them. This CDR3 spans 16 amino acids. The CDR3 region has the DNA TGTGCCAGTAGTCGGCCGGGACCCAGCTCCTACAATGAGCAGTTCTTC. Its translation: CASSRPGPSSYNEQFF. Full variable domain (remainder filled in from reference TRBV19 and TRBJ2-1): DGGITQSPKYLFRKEGQNVTLSCEQNLNHDAMYWYRQDPGQGLRLIYYSQIVNDFQKGDIAEGYSVSREKKESFPLTVTSAQKNPTAFYLCASSRPGPSSYNEQFFGPGTRLTVL.

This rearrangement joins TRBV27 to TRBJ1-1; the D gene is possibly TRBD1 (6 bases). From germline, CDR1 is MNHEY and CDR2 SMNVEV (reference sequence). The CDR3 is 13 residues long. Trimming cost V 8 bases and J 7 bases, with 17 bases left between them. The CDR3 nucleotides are TGTGCCAGCGGACACTCAGGGGCATTTGAAGCTTTCTTT. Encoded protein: CASGHSGAFEAFF.

In DNA form, the CDR3 reads TGTGCCAGCACCCCTTTTGCAACTAATGAAAAACTGTTTTTT. Translated: CASTPFATNEKLFF. The genes are TRBV25-1 and TRBJ1-4; no clear D gene. V was trimmed by 7 bases and J by 0 bases, leaving 9 bases between them. CDR3 length: 14 amino acids. CDR1 MGHDK and CDR2 SYGVNS come from the germline V gene.

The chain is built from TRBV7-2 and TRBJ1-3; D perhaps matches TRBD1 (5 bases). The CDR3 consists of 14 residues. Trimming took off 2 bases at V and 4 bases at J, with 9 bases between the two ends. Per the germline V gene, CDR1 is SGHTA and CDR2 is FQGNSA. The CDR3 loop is CASSLSGNGNTIYF. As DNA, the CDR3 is TGTGCCAGCAGCTTATCAGGGAACGGAAACACCATATATTTT.

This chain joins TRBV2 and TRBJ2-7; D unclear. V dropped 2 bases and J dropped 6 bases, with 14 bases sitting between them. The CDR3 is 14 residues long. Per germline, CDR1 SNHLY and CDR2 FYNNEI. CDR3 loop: CASSERVSPSEQYF. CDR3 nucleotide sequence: TGTGCCAGCAGTGAAAGGGTCTCCCCCAGCGAGCAGTACTTC.

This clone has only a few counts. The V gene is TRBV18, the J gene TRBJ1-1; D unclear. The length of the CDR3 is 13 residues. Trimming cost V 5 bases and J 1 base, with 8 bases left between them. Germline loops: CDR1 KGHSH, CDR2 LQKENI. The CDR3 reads CASSSLENTEAFF. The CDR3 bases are TGTGCCAGCTCATCCCTGGAGAACACTGAAGCTTTCTTT.

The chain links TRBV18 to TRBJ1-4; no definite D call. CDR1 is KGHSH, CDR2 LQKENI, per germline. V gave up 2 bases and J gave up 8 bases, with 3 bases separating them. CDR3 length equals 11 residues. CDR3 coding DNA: TGTGCCAGCTCACCAAAGGAAAAACTGTTTTTT. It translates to CASSPKEKLFF. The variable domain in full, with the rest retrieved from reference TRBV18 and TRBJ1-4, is NAGVMQNPRHLVRRRGQEARLRCSPMKGHSHVYWYRQLPEEGLKFMVYLQKENIIDESGMPKERFSAEFPKEGPSILRIQQVVRGDSAAYFCASSPKEKLFFGSGTQLSVL.

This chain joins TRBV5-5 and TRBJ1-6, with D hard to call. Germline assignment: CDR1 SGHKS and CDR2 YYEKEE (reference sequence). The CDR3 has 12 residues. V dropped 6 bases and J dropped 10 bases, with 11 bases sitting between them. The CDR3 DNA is TGTGCCAGCACCTCCGACGGGTCACCCCTCCACTTT. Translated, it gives CASTSDGSPLHF.

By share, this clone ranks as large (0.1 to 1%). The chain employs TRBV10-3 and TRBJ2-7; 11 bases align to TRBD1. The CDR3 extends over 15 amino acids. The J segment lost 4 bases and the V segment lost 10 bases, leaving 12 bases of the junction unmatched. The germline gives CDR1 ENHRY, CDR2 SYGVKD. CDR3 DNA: TGTGCCACGCACCCGGGACAGGGGGGTTGGTACGAGCAGTACTTC. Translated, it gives CATHPGQGGWYEQYF.

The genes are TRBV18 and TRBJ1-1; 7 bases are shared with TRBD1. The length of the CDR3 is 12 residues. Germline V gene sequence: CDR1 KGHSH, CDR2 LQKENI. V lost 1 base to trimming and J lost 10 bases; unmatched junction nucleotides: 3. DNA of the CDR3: TGTGCCAGCTCACCACTCAGGGGGGGAGCTTTCTTT. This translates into CASSPLRGGAFF.

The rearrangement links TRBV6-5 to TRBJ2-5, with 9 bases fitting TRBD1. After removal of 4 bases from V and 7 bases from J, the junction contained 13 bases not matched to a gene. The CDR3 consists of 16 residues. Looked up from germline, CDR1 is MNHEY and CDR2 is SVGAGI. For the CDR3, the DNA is TGTGCCAGCAGTTCCTCCGGGACAGGGACCTCAGGGACCCAGTACTTC. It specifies CASSSSGTGTSGTQYF.

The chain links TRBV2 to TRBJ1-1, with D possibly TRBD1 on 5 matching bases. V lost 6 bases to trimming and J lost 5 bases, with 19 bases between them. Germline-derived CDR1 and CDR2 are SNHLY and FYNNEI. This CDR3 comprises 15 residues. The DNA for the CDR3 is TGTGCCAGCAGCACCGGGACGGCCGGGGGGACTGAAGCTTTCTTT. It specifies CASSTGTAGGTEAFF.